These T cell receptor beta chains were read from a single sample in a study of early T cells in non-severe SARS-CoV-2 infection. TCRdb processed the 5' RACE reads anew with MiXCR; each CDR3 protein has one entry. Among approximately 35,000 distinct CDR3 sequences listed, over 6% were seen once. The specimen comprised whole blood, sampled at baseline. Every receptor here comes from an adult who was a healthcare worker with PCR-confirmed SARS-CoV-2 infection or an uninfected control (not recorded which). CDR3s include the opening cysteine and the closing phenylalanine or tryptophan. D genes are given only for firm matches. Size values are once, few and many counts, or a class for expanded clones, and some rows have none.

j_gene: TRBJ2-1
v_gene: TRBV20-1
d_gene: TRBD2
abundance: many
CDR3aa: CSAQELSGRGFF
CDR3nt: TGCAGTGCCCAGGAACTTAGCGGGAGAGGATTCTTC

j_gene: TRBJ2-1
v_gene: TRBV2
d_gene: TRBD2
abundance: few
CDR3aa: CASSEELAGGAEQFF
CDR3nt: TGTGCCAGCAGTGAAGAGCTAGCGGGAGGGGCTGAGCAGTTCTTC

j_gene: TRBJ1-1
v_gene: TRBV20-1
d_gene: TRBD1
abundance: few
CDR3aa: CSARRRTGGTEAFF
CDR3nt: TGCAGTGCTAGGAGGCGGACAGGGGGCACTGAAGCTTTCTTT

j_gene: TRBJ2-1
v_gene: TRBV9
d_gene: TRBD1
abundance: NA
CDR3aa: CASSTTGTGVNEQFF
CDR3nt: TGTGCCAGCAGCACCACCGGGACAGGGGTCAATGAGCAGTTCTTC

j_gene: TRBJ2-1
v_gene: TRBV5-1
d_gene: TRBD1
abundance: NA
CDR3aa: CASSQGQGAGNEQFF
CDR3nt: TGCGCCAGCAGCCAAGGACAGGGGGCTGGCAATGAGCAGTTCTTC

j_gene: TRBJ2-7
v_gene: TRBV27
d_gene: TRBD2
abundance: many
CDR3aa: CASTPGRVGLAYEQYF
CDR3nt: TGTGCCAGCACCCCTGGTAGGGTTGGACTAGCCTACGAGCAGTACTTC

j_gene: TRBJ2-1
v_gene: TRBV24-1
d_gene: TRBD2
abundance: NA
CDR3aa: CATSDPSGPYNEQFF
CDR3nt: TGTGCCACCAGTGATCCTAGCGGACCCTACAATGAGCAGTTCTTC

j_gene: TRBJ2-7
v_gene: TRBV6-5
d_gene: NA
abundance: few
CDR3aa: CASSYGMTGYDPEQYF
CDR3nt: TGTGCCAGCAGTTACGGAATGACGGGTTACGACCCCGAGCAGTACTTC

j_gene: TRBJ2-1
v_gene: TRBV20-1
d_gene: TRBD2
abundance: many
CDR3aa: CSARPSGGAWHNEQFF
CDR3nt: TGCAGTGCTAGGCCTAGCGGGGGGGCGTGGCACAATGAGCAGTTCTTC

j_gene: TRBJ2-1
v_gene: TRBV4-3
d_gene: TRBD2
abundance: many
CDR3aa: CASSQAGLATEQFF
CDR3nt: TGCGCCAGCAGCCAAGCGGGACTAGCGACAGAGCAGTTCTTC

j_gene: TRBJ1-1
v_gene: TRBV12-3/TRBV12-4
d_gene: NA
abundance: many
CDR3aa: CASRGRSNTEAFF
CDR3nt: TGTGCCAGCAGGGGACGTTCGAACACTGAAGCTTTCTTT

j_gene: TRBJ2-1
v_gene: TRBV7-2
d_gene: NA
abundance: many
CDR3aa: CASSSRYRENPEQFF
CDR3nt: TGTGCCAGCAGCTCGCGCTACCGGGAGAACCCTGAGCAGTTCTTC

j_gene: TRBJ2-3
v_gene: TRBV7-9
d_gene: TRBD2
abundance: many
CDR3aa: CASSFLRTSSGTDTQYF
CDR3nt: TGTGCCAGCAGCTTCCTTCGGACTAGCTCAGGCACAGATACGCAGTATTTT

j_gene: TRBJ2-1
v_gene: TRBV12-3/TRBV12-4
d_gene: TRBD1
abundance: many
CDR3aa: CASSLSRGTGYNEQFF
CDR3nt: TGTGCCAGCAGTTTATCGAGGGGGACAGGCTACAATGAGCAGTTCTTC